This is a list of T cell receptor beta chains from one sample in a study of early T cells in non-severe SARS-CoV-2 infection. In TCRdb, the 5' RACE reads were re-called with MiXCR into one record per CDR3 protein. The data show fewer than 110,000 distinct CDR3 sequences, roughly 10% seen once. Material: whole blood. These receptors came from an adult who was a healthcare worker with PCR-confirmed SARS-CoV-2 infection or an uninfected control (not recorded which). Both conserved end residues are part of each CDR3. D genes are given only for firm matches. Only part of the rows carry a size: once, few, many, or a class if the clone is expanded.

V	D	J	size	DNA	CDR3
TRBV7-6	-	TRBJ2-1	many	TGTGCCAGCAGCCAATACAGGGAATCCTACAATGAGCAGTTCTTC	CASSQYRESYNEQFF
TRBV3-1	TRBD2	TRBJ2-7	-	TGTGCCAGCAGCCTAGCGGGAGGGCGCGAGCAGTACTTC	CASSLAGGREQYF
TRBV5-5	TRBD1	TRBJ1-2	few	TGTGCCAGCAGCTCCATGGAGACAGGGGGCTATGGCTACACCTTC	CASSSMETGGYGYTF
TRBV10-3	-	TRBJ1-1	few	TGTGCCATCAGTGAGTCTAGAGGAGGGGATGGAGGTACTGAAGCTTTCTTT	CAISESRGGDGGTEAFF
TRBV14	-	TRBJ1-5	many	TGTGCCAGCAGCCAACCCTCCATATTGGCAGGGAATCAGCCCCAGCATTTT	CASSQPSILAGNQPQHF
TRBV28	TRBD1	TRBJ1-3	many	TGTGCCAGCAGTGCCGACAGGGCGGGATACACCATATATTTT	CASSADRAGYTIYF
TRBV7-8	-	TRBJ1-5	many	TGTGCCAGCAGCCAAGATCAGCCGGCACAACAGCCCCAGCATTTT	CASSQDQPAQQPQHF
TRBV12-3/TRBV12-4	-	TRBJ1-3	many	TGTGCCAGCAGTTTTGGGGGAAACACCATATATTTT	CASSFGGNTIYF
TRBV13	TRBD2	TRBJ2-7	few	TGTGCCAGCAGCTCCAGCGGGAGTATCCCCCCCCATCGGTACTTC	CASSSSGSIPPHRYF
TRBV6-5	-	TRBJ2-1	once	TGTGCCAGCAGTTACTCTGACGGGAGACATTACAATGAGCAGTTCTTC	CASSYSDGRHYNEQFF
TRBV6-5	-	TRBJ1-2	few	TGTGCCAGCAACCAACAGGGAGAAGGCTACACCTTC	CASNQQGEGYTF
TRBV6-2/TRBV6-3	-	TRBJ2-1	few	TGTGCCAGCAGTTCCTACAAGCTGACTCACCCCTACAATGAGCAGTTCTTC	CASSSYKLTHPYNEQFF
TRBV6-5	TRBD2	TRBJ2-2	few	TGTGCCTGTAGACTAGCGGAGAGCACCGGGGAGCTGTTTTTT	CACRLAESTGELFF
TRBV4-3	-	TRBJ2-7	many	TGCGCCAGCAGCCAAGATCACGGCAGGGGATCGGGCGAGCAGTACTTC	CASSQDHGRGSGEQYF